The rows below give T cell receptor beta chains drawn from one sample of a study of blood T cell repertoires in COVID-19. Using immunoSEQ multiplex PCR, the repertoire was profiled, and TCRdb retains in-frame clones only, with some absent. Here the sample spans about 53,000 clones, just over 85% being singletons. Sequencing was carried out using peripheral blood. These receptors originate from an elderly man with acute or convalescent COVID-19. The CDR3 runs from the conserved cysteine through the conserved F or W. Fields, in order: CDR3 DNA, CDR3 protein, J gene, V gene, clone size, CDR3 length, D gene. The D gene is left open where the match is weak. Rows give clone size only sometimes, using once, few, many, or a class for an expanded clone.

CDR3 DNA: TGTGCCAGCAGCTTGGGGACAGGGGACACCGGGGAGCTGTTTTTT
CDR3 protein: CASSLGTGDTGELFF
J gene: TRBJ2-2
V gene: TRBV11-3
clone size: once
CDR3 length: 15
D gene: TRBD1

CDR3 DNA: TGTGCCAGCAGCTCGGGGACTAGCGGGGAACTTCAAGAGACCCAGTACTTC
CDR3 protein: CASSSGTSGELQETQYF
J gene: TRBJ2-5
V gene: TRBV7-3
clone size: NA
CDR3 length: 17
D gene: TRBD2

CDR3 DNA: TGTGCCAGCAGTCGGACAGGGGGCATGAACACTGAAGCTTTCTTT
CDR3 protein: CASSRTGGMNTEAFF
J gene: TRBJ1-1
V gene: TRBV6-5
clone size: NA
CDR3 length: 15
D gene: TRBD1

CDR3 DNA: TGTGCCAGCAGCTCAAGACAGACTGAAGCTTTCTTT
CDR3 protein: CASSSRQTEAFF
J gene: TRBJ1-1
V gene: TRBV5-4
clone size: NA
CDR3 length: 12
D gene: NA

CDR3 DNA: TGTGCCAGTAGTGTGCCCGGAGGGGTGAGGACTGAAGCTTTCTTT
CDR3 protein: CASSVPGGVRTEAFF
J gene: TRBJ1-1
V gene: TRBV19
clone size: NA
CDR3 length: 15
D gene: NA

CDR3 DNA: TGTGCCATCAGTGCCCAGGGCCAAGGGGCCTACGAGCAGTACTTC
CDR3 protein: CAISAQGQGAYEQYF
J gene: TRBJ2-7
V gene: TRBV10-3
clone size: NA
CDR3 length: 15
D gene: NA

CDR3 DNA: TGCGCCAGCAGCTTGGCCGGACAGGAAAAACTGTTTTTT
CDR3 protein: CASSLAGQEKLFF
J gene: TRBJ1-4
V gene: TRBV5-1
clone size: NA
CDR3 length: 13
D gene: NA

CDR3 DNA: TGTGCCAGCAGTGTGGGCAGGGAAGGCCTCCTCTATGGCTACACCTTC
CDR3 protein: CASSVGREGLLYGYTF
J gene: TRBJ1-2
V gene: TRBV6-1
clone size: NA
CDR3 length: 16
D gene: NA

CDR3 DNA: TGTGCCAGCAGCTTTGCCGACAGGGTCTACGAGCAGTACTTC
CDR3 protein: CASSFADRVYEQYF
J gene: TRBJ2-7
V gene: TRBV11-1
clone size: NA
CDR3 length: 14
D gene: TRBD1

CDR3 DNA: TGTGCCAGCAGCTTGGTGGCGGGGGGAGCCCCTCAGGCCCAGTACTTC
CDR3 protein: CASSLVAGGAPQAQYF
J gene: TRBJ2-5
V gene: TRBV5-4
clone size: NA
CDR3 length: 16
D gene: TRBD2

CDR3 DNA: TGTGCCAGCAGTTTTCCAAATCTGCGGGGGGGCGATAGGGCCCAGTACTTC
CDR3 protein: CASSFPNLRGGDRAQYF
J gene: TRBJ2-5
V gene: TRBV6-2/TRBV6-3
clone size: NA
CDR3 length: 17
D gene: TRBD2

CDR3 DNA: TGTGCCAGCAGCAAAGGACAGGGCACAGATACGCAGTATTTT
CDR3 protein: CASSKGQGTDTQYF
J gene: TRBJ2-3
V gene: TRBV21-1
clone size: NA
CDR3 length: 14
D gene: NA